The clone carrying this T cell receptor (beta chain) showed up just a few times. Assay: immunoSEQ multiplex PCR; the TCRdb copy retains only in-frame clones and omits some. The repertoire consists of about 83,000 clones, with roughly 87% occurring once and the leading ten covering about 3%. The data were obtained in a study of blood T cell repertoires in COVID-19. Germline CDR1 and CDR2: SQVTM and ANQGSEA. Unmatched junction bases numbered 7, after V lost 3 bases and J lost 1 base. This CDR3 is built from 15 residues. The rearrangement links TRBV29-1 to TRBJ1-1; 8 bases map to TRBD1. The specimen sequenced was peripheral blood. The TCR originated in a woman in her 50s with active or convalescent COVID-19. CDR3 sequence: CSVDILGQANTEAFF. The CDR3 bases are TGCAGCGTTGATATCCTGGGACAGGCGAACACTGAAGCTTTCTTT.